Given below is one T cell receptor (beta chain) in context. Germline trimming cut 11 bases from V and 3 bases from J; bases unmatched to any gene: 14. The CDR3 extends over 15 amino acids. Germline assignment: CDR1 MNHEY and CDR2 SMNVEV (reference sequence). Measured with immunoSEQ multiplex PCR; TCRdb has only the in-frame clones, and not every one. The table lists around 440,000 clones, roughly three quarters of them singletons, with around 12% in the top ten. The data were taken from a study of shared clonotypes between healthy human individuals. The chain is built from TRBV27 and TRBJ2-7; TRBD2 aligns across 9 bases. Sequenced sample: PBMCs. This TCR derives from a woman aged 40 to 50 in good health. Some clones in this sample may be carry-over from other donors' samples. The CDR3 DNA reads TGTGCCCTCCCGGCCCGTAGCGGGAGAGTCTACGAGCAGTACTTC. It is translated as CALPARSGRVYEQYF.